Only a few counts were recorded for the clone carrying this T cell receptor (gamma chain). Its antigen is unidentified. Other DNA sequences of this sample code for an identical CDR3. This sample was included in a study of Vδ1+ human thymocytes. J gave up 6 bases and V 2 bases, and 7 bases lay outside the gene matches. CDR1 EGSNGY and CDR2 YDSYNSKV come from the germline V gene. This CDR3 is 13 amino acids long. Vdelta1+ thymocyte sorts reached between roughly 97% and 99.6% purity. General study points: Unlike peripheral blood Vdelta1+ controls, thymic delta-chain sequences included 20% to 25% Vdelta2 and few Vdelta3. Thymic TRG and TRD repertoires appeared highly polyclonal, with Gaussian CDR3 length distributions.

Extracted RNA was reverse transcribed into cDNA. The CDR3 regions were amplified by multiplex PCR from V-gene primers to a constant-region primer. TCRdb re-analyzed the multiplex PCR reads via CATT. Here the sample spans about 36,000 gamma-chain clones, roughly 21% being singletons. The sample was Vdelta1+ gamma-delta thymocytes from the thymus. Regarding subset: FACS-sorted CD3+ TCRalphabeta- TCRVdelta1+ TCRVdelta2- thymocytes. The source is a girl under two years old who had congenital heart surgery. This chain connects TRGV2 to TRGJ1 or TRGJ2. DNA of the CDR3: TGTGCCACCTGGGACGCCCGGGGTTATAAGAAACTCTTT. Amino acids: CATWDARGYKKLF.